The 22 T cell receptor beta chains listed next were all sequenced from one sample in a study of CD8+ T cells in alopecia areata. Extraction of RNA preceded its reverse transcription into cDNA, which served as the sequencing template. Produced via immunoSEQ multiplex PCR; TCRdb's table is partial and in-frame only. The repertoire holds about 150,000 clones, with around 86% as singletons. Sequencing used CD8+ T cells sorted from blood, obtained at week 0. The receptor source for this set is a human donor with alopecia areata.

This clone was detected only once. The chain employs TRBV29-1 and TRBJ2-2; D is undetermined. Between the trimmed V and J ends, which lost 5 bases and 0 bases, there was a span of 7 bases. CDR1 and CDR2 (germline): SQVTM, ANQGSEA. This CDR3 is built from 13 residues. The CDR3 DNA reads as TGCAGCGTTCAGTTCGCGAACACCGGGGAGCTGTTTTTT. As protein: CSVQFANTGELFF.

The chain recombines TRBV27 with TRBJ2-3, with a tentative D call TRBD1 (6 bases). From germline, CDR1 is MNHEY and CDR2 SMNVEV (reference sequence). CDR3 length equals 15 residues. V was clipped by 3 bases and J by 0 bases, with 10 bases between them. The DNA of the CDR3 is TGTGCCAGCAGTTTTGGGGGCCGTAGCACAGATACGCAGTATTTT. Residues: CASSFGGRSTDTQYF.

This clone appeared once. Other nucleotide sequences from this sample produce the same CDR3. The chain is built from TRBV7-9 and TRBJ2-3; a weak D match, TRBD2 (5 bases). V lost 6 bases and J 6 bases, leaving 10 bases between the germline ends. Looked up from germline, CDR1 is SEHNR and CDR2 is FQNEAQ (reference sequence). This CDR3 has 12 residues. For the CDR3, the DNA is TGTGCCAGCAGGGCGGGTGTGGATACGCAGTATTTT. Its protein product is CASRAGVDTQYF.

J is TRBJ2-1 and V is TRBV11-1, with TRBD2 matching over 10 bases. The trim removed 0 bases at V and 9 bases at J, leaving 14 bases unmatched. This CDR3 has 18 residues. CDR1 is SGHAT, CDR2 FQDESV, per germline (reference sequence). CDR3 sequence (DNA): TGTGCCAGCAGCTTAGCATCGAGTTGGGGACTAGCGACCCCTGAGCAGTTCTTC. It translates to CASSLASSWGLATPEQFF.

This clone was seen a handful of times. The rearrangement links TRBV27 to TRBJ2-7; D is undetermined. Trimming took 0 bases from V and 6 from J, leaving 9 bases between them. The germline V gene has CDR1 MNHEY and CDR2 SMNVEV (reference sequence). The CDR3 has 13 residues. In nucleotides, the CDR3 is TGTGCCAGCAGTTTATCTGGAAGCTCCGAGCAGTACTTC. The encoded protein is CASSLSGSSEQYF.

The chain recombines TRBV7-6 with TRBJ2-2; 9 bases are a match to TRBD1. CDR1 is SGHVS and CDR2 is FNYEAQ in the germline V gene. The CDR3 length is 14 residues. V trimming: 2 bases; J trimming: 6 bases; junction bases outside the gene matches: 1. CDR3 sequence reads: CASSLTGGAGELFF. In nucleotides, the CDR3 is TGTGCCAGCAGCTTAACAGGGGGCGCCGGGGAGCTGTTTTTT.

This rearrangement joins TRBV6-5 to TRBJ2-2; TRBD1 might be the D (6 bases). Germline V gene lookup returns CDR1 MNHEY and CDR2 SVGAGI. This CDR3 region has 15 residues. Trimming cost V 3 bases and J 5 bases, with 13 bases left between them. This CDR3 is CASSYVGGVTGELFF. Written as DNA, the CDR3 is TGTGCCAGCAGTTATGTAGGGGGTGTTACCGGGGAGCTGTTTTTT.

A word on this clone: The sample contains more than one DNA sequence encoding this CDR3. V is TRBV9 and J is TRBJ2-7, with D perhaps being TRBD1 or TRBD2 (5 bases each). V lost 0 bases and J lost 6, with 10 bases in between. From germline, CDR1 is SGDLS and CDR2 YYNGEE. This CDR3 region has 13 residues. CDR3 in amino acids: CASSVGPGTEQYF. Written as DNA, the CDR3 is TGTGCCAGCAGCGTAGGCCCGGGGACCGAGCAGTACTTC.

J is TRBJ2-1 and V is TRBV13; 7 positions match TRBD1. CDR1 is PRHDT, CDR2 FYEKMQ, per germline (reference sequence). The CDR3 spans 15 residues. V trimming: 4 bases; J trimming: 0 bases; junction bases outside the gene matches: 3. The CDR3 region is CASSSQGSSYNEQFF. In DNA, the CDR3 is TGTGCCAGCAGCTCACAGGGGAGCTCCTACAATGAGCAGTTCTTC.

The V call is TRBV13, the J call TRBJ2-1, with 8 positions matching TRBD2. Unmatched junction bases numbered 17, after V lost 5 bases and J lost 2 bases. The CDR3 totals 19 residues. CDR1 PRHDT and CDR2 FYEKMQ come from the germline V gene (reference sequence). The CDR3 DNA sequence: TGTGCCAGCAGCGGAGCGGGAGTTAGGGTTGTGGTTCCCTACAATGAGCAGTTCTTC. It translates to CASSGAGVRVVVPYNEQFF.

V is TRBV9 and J is TRBJ1-1, with D possibly matching TRBD1 (5 bases). CDR3 size: 15 residues. V gave up 0 bases and J gave up 2 bases, with 11 bases separating them. Germline CDR1 and CDR2: SGDLS and YYNGEE. This CDR3 reads CASSVGRGDNTEAFF. DNA of the CDR3: TGTGCCAGCAGCGTAGGTAGGGGAGACAACACTGAAGCTTTCTTT.

The chain joins TRBV30 to TRBJ2-7; 7 positions match TRBD1. Germline V CDR1 and CDR2: GTSNPN, SVGIG (reference sequence). This CDR3 is 15 amino acids long. Trimming took 1 base from V and 3 from J; bases not matched to a gene: 9. The CDR3 sequence is CAWSGGDRAYYEQYF. The DNA for the CDR3 is TGTGCCTGGAGTGGGGGAGACAGGGCATACTACGAGCAGTACTTC.

The rearrangement joins TRBV5-6 to TRBJ2-3, with 7 bases identical to TRBD2. Germline lookup yields CDR1 SGHDT and CDR2 YYEEEE. J gave up 5 bases and V 4 bases, and 10 bases lay outside the gene matches. The CDR3 contains 15 residues. The chain's CDR3 is CASSPIGGSGDTQYF. The CDR3 bases are TGTGCCAGCAGCCCCATCGGGGGGAGCGGAGATACGCAGTATTTT.

The rearrangement joins TRBV11-2 to TRBJ1-1; TRBD1 might be the D (5 bases). Deletions cut 0 bases from V and 3 bases from J, with 17 bases between. The CDR3 is made up of 17 amino acids. Germline values: CDR1 SGHAT, CDR2 FQNNGV. This CDR3 is CASSLDSLGRSDTEAFF. For the CDR3, the DNA is TGTGCCAGCAGCTTAGATTCTCTGGGACGGTCGGACACTGAAGCTTTCTTT.

CDR3 in amino acids: CASSEASWTGGDKADTQYF. CDR3 in DNA: TGTGCCAGCAGTGAAGCGTCGTGGACAGGGGGCGATAAGGCAGATACGCAGTATTTT. This chain links TRBV2 with TRBJ2-3; 11 bases align to TRBD1. V lost 0 bases and J lost 4; bases outside the gene matches: 12. This CDR3 spans 19 amino acids. Per germline, CDR1 SNHLY and CDR2 FYNNEI.

This clone occurred a few times. The rearrangement links TRBV10-1 to TRBJ2-7; TRBD2 matches at 10 bases. Germline V gene sequence: CDR1 WNHNN, CDR2 SYGVQD (reference sequence). V lost 3 bases and J lost 7; bases outside the gene matches: 9. The CDR3 runs 15 residues. CDR3 in amino acids: CASSDRTSGAQEQYF. In nucleotides, the CDR3 is TGCGCCAGCAGTGACCGGACTAGCGGCGCCCAAGAGCAGTACTTC.

The chain has TRBV5-5 and TRBJ2-2; D possibly matches TRBD1 or TRBD2 (5 bases each). The CDR3 has 15 residues. The V and J ends lost 4 bases and 2 bases respectively, with 12 bases between them. The germline CDR1 and CDR2 sequences are SGHKS and YYEKEE (reference sequence). CDR3 DNA sequence: TGTGCCAGCAGCCCGGGGACGTCCAACACCGGGGAGCTGTTTTTT. Amino acid sequence: CASSPGTSNTGELFF.

The J gene is TRBJ1-2, the V gene TRBV27, with D possibly TRBD1 on 6 matching bases. This CDR3 contains 14 residues. The germline gives CDR1 MNHEY, CDR2 SMNVEV (reference sequence). With 2 bases removed from V and 4 bases from J, the gap between germline ends came to 11 bases. The CDR3 is CASSLDRNLYGYTF. DNA of the CDR3: TGTGCCAGCAGTTTAGACAGGAATCTCTATGGCTACACCTTC.

This clone was picked up one time. The chain is built from TRBV7-9 and TRBJ2-1; the match to TRBD2 covers 10 bases. Trimming removed 5 bases from V and 1 base from J; junction bases left unmatched: 5. The CDR3 runs to 16 residues. The germline CDR1 and CDR2 sequences are SEHNR and FQNEAQ (reference sequence). CDR3 region: CASSPRTSGSYNEQFF. The DNA for the CDR3 is TGTGCCAGCAGCCCGCGGACTAGCGGATCCTACAATGAGCAGTTCTTC.

The rearrangement joins TRBV12-5 to TRBJ1-1; D not resolved. This CDR3 has 12 residues. V dropped 3 bases and J dropped 6 bases, with 8 bases sitting between them. Looked up from germline, CDR1 is LGHNT and CDR2 is FRNRAP. The CDR3 region has the DNA TGTGCTAGTGGTTTTTCCCGGCCTGAAGCTTTCTTT. Translated: CASGFSRPEAFF.

The chain employs TRBV5-4 and TRBJ1-2; D remains unclear. This CDR3 contains 13 residues. Germline CDR1 reads SGHNT; CDR2 reads YYREEE (reference sequence). Between the trimmed V and J ends, which lost 2 bases and 2 bases, there was a span of 7 bases. The CDR3 DNA is TGTGCCAGCAGCTTTGGGTCGAACTATGGCTACACCTTC. This encodes CASSFGSNYGYTF.

V and J are TRBV29-1 and TRBJ1-3, with D unresolved. Germline values: CDR1 SQVTM, CDR2 ANQGSEA. Trimming took off 1 base at V and 4 bases at J, with 17 bases between the two ends. The CDR3 consists of 16 residues. CDR3 in amino acids: CSVEGRSSTHGNTIYF. The CDR3 DNA is TGCAGCGTTGAAGGAAGGAGCAGTACCCACGGAAACACCATATATTTT.